Listed here are 25 T cell receptor beta chains from one sample, sequenced in a study of cytomegalovirus exposure and HLA in healthy donors. The PCR had 60 Vbeta and 13 Jbeta primers. The table came from immunoSEQ multiplex PCR; TCRdb's copy has only in-frame clones and leaves some out. This table holds 50,000 or so clones. Material: PBMCs. Receptors were obtained from a middle-aged man in good health and CMV-seropositive.

The rearrangement links TRBV7-2 to TRBJ2-7; 11 bases map to TRBD2. The ends lost 1 base at V and 9 bases at J; junction bases unmatched: 8. There are 15 residues in the CDR3. Germline assignment: CDR1 SGHTA and CDR2 FQGNSA. This CDR3 is CASSLVGTSGHGQYF. The CDR3 bases are TGTGCCAGCAGCTTAGTTGGGACTAGCGGACACGGGCAGTACTTC.

The V gene is TRBV7-7, the J gene TRBJ2-3, with TRBD1 as a possible D gene (6 bases). The CDR3 loop spans 15 amino acids. Germline V gene data show CDR1 as SSHAT and CDR2 as FNYEAQ (reference sequence). Trimming shortened V by 1 base and J by 4 bases, and 12 bases separated the two germline ends. For the CDR3, the DNA is TGTGCCAGCAGCTTAGGGCTAGGGGGAGCAGATACGCAGTATTTT. Protein sequence: CASSLGLGGADTQYF.

This chain joins TRBV15 and TRBJ2-3; TRBD1 matches at 11 bases. The V gene's germline CDR1 is LNHNV and CDR2 YYDKDF (reference sequence). Trimming cost V 6 bases and J 3 bases; bases outside gene matches: 5. The CDR3 is made up of 15 amino acids. The CDR3 region is CATSAGTGGTDTQYF. CDR3 coding DNA: TGTGCCACCAGTGCCGGGACAGGGGGTACAGATACGCAGTATTTT.

This rearrangement joins TRBV29-1 to TRBJ1-1, with a possible D match to TRBD1 (5 bases). The CDR3 is made up of 12 amino acids. Trimming left V 4 bases short and J 3 bases short, with 9 bases between. Per germline, CDR1 SQVTM and CDR2 ANQGSEA. CDR3 DNA: TGCAGCGTTGTGGGGGGTTACACTGAAGCTTTCTTT. It translates to CSVVGGYTEAFF.

The chain combines TRBV5-4 with TRBJ1-2; possibly TRBD1 for D (5 bases). V lost 0 bases to trimming and J lost 6 bases, with 12 bases between them. Germline lookup yields CDR1 SGHNT and CDR2 YYREEE (reference sequence). The CDR3 totals 14 residues. The CDR3 DNA reads as TGTGCCAGCAGCTTGGATGCAGGGATCAATGGCTACACCTTC. Protein product: CASSLDAGINGYTF.

CDR3 nucleotides: TGTGCCACCCCCCCCGGGGGAAGGGAGACCCAGTACTTC. Its translation is CATPPGGRETQYF. The gene calls are TRBV18 and TRBJ2-5; tentatively, D is TRBD2 (6 bases). The CDR3 runs 13 residues. V was pared by 10 bases and J by 5 bases, with 17 bases between. CDR1 and CDR2 (germline): KGHSH, LQKENI.

The chain recombines TRBV27 with TRBJ2-7; D is unclear. CDR3 size: 12 residues. V lost 5 bases and J lost 9, with 14 bases in between. CDR1 is MNHEY and CDR2 is SMNVEV in the germline V gene (reference sequence). CDR3 sequence (DNA): TGTGCCAGCAGTCCGACCATCGGGTGGCAGTACTTC. Protein product: CASSPTIGWQYF.

The gene calls are TRBV7-9 and TRBJ1-2; D is ambiguous. CDR1 SEHNR and CDR2 FQNEAQ come from the germline V gene (reference sequence). The CDR3 sequence is 13 residues long. Between the trimmed V and J ends, which lost 4 bases and 1 base, there was a span of 7 bases. CDR3 residues: CASSSTHNYGYTF. CDR3 sequence (DNA): TGTGCCAGCAGCTCGACACATAACTATGGCTACACCTTC.

The chain links TRBV10-3 to TRBJ2-7; TRBD1 might be the D (6 bases). This CDR3 is 13 amino acids long. The V gene's germline CDR1 is ENHRY and CDR2 SYGVKD. V was trimmed by 5 bases and J by 0 bases, leaving 8 bases between them. CDR3 sequence reads: CAISKGGSYEQYF. DNA of the CDR3: TGTGCCATCAGTAAAGGGGGCTCCTACGAGCAGTACTTC.

The chain combines TRBV5-1 with TRBJ2-7; possibly TRBD1 for D (5 bases). V was clipped by 3 bases and J by 2 bases, with 15 bases between them. Looked up from germline, CDR1 is SGHRS and CDR2 is YFSETQ. This CDR3 has 15 residues. The CDR3 loop is CASSYESDSAYEQYF. CDR3 in DNA: TGCGCCAGCAGCTATGAATCAGACAGCGCCTACGAGCAGTACTTC. Together with reference TRBV5-1 and TRBJ2-7, the CDR3 gives the full variable domain: KAGVTQTPRYLIKTRGQQVTLSCSPISGHRSVSWYQQTPGQGLQFLFEYFSETQRNKGNFPGRFSGRQFSNSRSEMNVSTLELGDSALYLCASSYESDSAYEQYFGPGTRLTVT.

This chain links TRBV7-3 with TRBJ1-1; no clear D. V was shortened by 3 bases and J by 1 base, with 6 bases between the two germline ends. This CDR3 spans 13 amino acids. Germline V lookup: CDR1 SGHTA, CDR2 FQGTGA. CDR3 DNA: TGTGCCAGCAGCTTGGAGGGGAACACTGAAGCTTTCTTT. This translates into CASSLEGNTEAFF.

CDR3: CASSQDLGGTGKETQYF. The CDR3 bases are TGCGCCAGCAGCCAAGATCTAGGAGGGACAGGGAAAGAGACCCAGTACTTC. This sequence joins TRBV4-3 and TRBJ2-5; 9 nucleotides line up with TRBD1. This CDR3 comprises 17 residues. V lost 0 bases, J lost 3 bases, and 8 bases stayed unmatched. Germline CDR1 and CDR2: LGHNA and YSLEER.

The gene calls are TRBV13 and TRBJ2-7; D is uncertain. The CDR3 has 13 amino acids. V dropped 5 bases and J dropped 7 bases, with 15 bases sitting between them. CDR1 is PRHDT and CDR2 is FYEKMQ in the germline V gene (reference sequence). CDR3 region: CASSPDGSKEQYF. Written as DNA, the CDR3 is TGTGCCAGCAGCCCAGACGGGTCCAAGGAGCAGTACTTC.

The chain combines TRBV6-6 with TRBJ2-1; tentative D call: TRBD2 (6 bases). Trimming removed 2 bases from V and 5 bases from J, with 10 bases in between. The CDR3 is 14 amino acids. In germline, CDR1 is MNHNY, CDR2 SVGAGI (reference sequence). This CDR3 is CASSYGTANNEQFF. CDR3 DNA sequence: TGTGCCAGCAGTTACGGGACTGCTAACAATGAGCAGTTCTTC.

This chain joins TRBV29-1 and TRBJ2-2; D might be TRBD1 (7 bases). The V end was cut by 7 bases, the J end by 7 bases, with 13 bases between. The CDR3 is 12 residues long. Germline CDR1 SQVTM, CDR2 ANQGSEA. This chain's CDR3 is CSGHRGGGELFF. CDR3 coding DNA: TGCAGCGGTCACAGGGGAGGCGGGGAGCTGTTTTTT.

The genes are TRBV4-3 and TRBJ2-1; D perhaps matches TRBD2 (6 bases). The CDR3 spans 15 residues. Per germline, CDR1 LGHNA and CDR2 YSLEER. The V and J ends lost 2 bases and 5 bases respectively, with 13 bases between them. The CDR3 DNA follows: TGCGCCAGCAGCCAACCTAGCGAGGGAAACAATGAGCAGTTCTTC. Amino acid sequence: CASSQPSEGNNEQFF.

The rearrangement uses TRBV9 and TRBJ2-4, with a tentative D call TRBD2 (6 bases). The V end lost 2 bases, the J end lost 6 bases, and 9 bases lay between the germline ends. Germline values: CDR1 SGDLS, CDR2 YYNGEE. This CDR3 contains 13 residues. The CDR3 reads CASSVGGTNIQYF. CDR3 sequence (DNA): TGTGCCAGCAGCGTCGGAGGGACAAACATTCAGTACTTC.

The rearrangement joins TRBV5-6 to TRBJ2-5; 7 positions match TRBD1. V shed 7 bases and J 5 bases; nucleotides not matched to a gene: 8. CDR3 length equals 13 residues. Germline V lookup: CDR1 SGHDT, CDR2 YYEEEE. CDR3 protein: CASGDRAQETQYF. CDR3 DNA sequence: TGTGCCAGCGGAGACAGGGCCCAGGAGACCCAGTACTTC.

The CDR3 bases are TGTGCCAGCTCACCCTCCGGACAGGGGTCCAATCAGCCCCAGCATTTT. Its protein is CASSPSGQGSNQPQHF. The chain is built from TRBV18 and TRBJ1-5; 9 bases are a match to TRBD1. The V gene's germline CDR1 is KGHSH and CDR2 LQKENI. The CDR3 is 16 residues long. V trimming: 3 bases; J trimming: 3 bases; junction bases outside the gene matches: 6.

The chain is built from TRBV6-5 and TRBJ2-5; TRBD2 might be the D (6 bases). The J call may be incorrect, as the DNA end agrees better with TRBJ2-7. The germline V gene has CDR1 MNHEY and CDR2 SVGAGI. This CDR3 comprises 13 residues. The CDR3 nucleotides are TGTGCCAGCAGCCTCGGTCGGGAGTACGAGCAGTACTTC. Its protein product is CASSLGREYEQYF.

This rearrangement joins TRBV7-9 to TRBJ1-1; 9 nucleotides align to TRBD1. Germline lookup yields CDR1 SEHNR and CDR2 FQNEAQ (reference sequence). J was trimmed by 5 bases and V by 4 bases; bases with no gene match: 8. The CDR3 has 15 residues. The CDR3 DNA sequence: TGTGCCAGCAGCTCCTGGGACAGGGTCGTGACTGAAGCTTTCTTT. The encoded protein is CASSSWDRVVTEAFF.

This chain's CDR3 is CASSLGTGGIYEQYF. CDR3 nucleotides: TGCGCCAGCAGCTTGGGGACAGGGGGGATCTACGAGCAGTACTTC. This chain connects TRBV5-1 to TRBJ2-7, with 10 nucleotides matching TRBD1. The CDR3 runs to 15 residues. Germline V CDR1 and CDR2: SGHRS, YFSETQ. V lost 0 bases to trimming and J lost 3 bases; unmatched junction nucleotides: 3.

The V and J genes are TRBV6-1 and TRBJ2-7; D gene ambiguous. V gave up 4 bases and J gave up 0 bases, with 7 bases separating them. Germline CDR1 reads MNHNS; CDR2 reads SASEGT. The CDR3 runs to 13 residues. As DNA, the CDR3 is TGTGCCAGCAGTGGTGTCTTCTCCTACGAGCAGTACTTC. Residues: CASSGVFSYEQYF.

Here the CDR3 reads CASRVRAYNSPLHF. DNA of the CDR3: TGTGCCAGCAGGGTACGAGCCTATAATTCACCCCTCCACTTT. The chain has TRBV6-4 and TRBJ1-6; D call uncertain. V was cut by 6 bases and J by 2 bases, with 8 bases left in between. CDR3 size: 14 residues. Germline lookup yields CDR1 MRHNA and CDR2 SNTAGT.

J is TRBJ1-2 and V is TRBV2, with D possibly TRBD1 on 6 matching bases. Trimming took off 3 bases at V and 5 bases at J, with 10 bases between the two ends. The CDR3 totals 13 residues. Germline-derived CDR1 and CDR2 are SNHLY and FYNNEI. In DNA form, the CDR3 reads TGTGCCAGCAGTGACCAGGGGCCTTATGGCTACACCTTC. Translated, it gives CASSDQGPYGYTF.